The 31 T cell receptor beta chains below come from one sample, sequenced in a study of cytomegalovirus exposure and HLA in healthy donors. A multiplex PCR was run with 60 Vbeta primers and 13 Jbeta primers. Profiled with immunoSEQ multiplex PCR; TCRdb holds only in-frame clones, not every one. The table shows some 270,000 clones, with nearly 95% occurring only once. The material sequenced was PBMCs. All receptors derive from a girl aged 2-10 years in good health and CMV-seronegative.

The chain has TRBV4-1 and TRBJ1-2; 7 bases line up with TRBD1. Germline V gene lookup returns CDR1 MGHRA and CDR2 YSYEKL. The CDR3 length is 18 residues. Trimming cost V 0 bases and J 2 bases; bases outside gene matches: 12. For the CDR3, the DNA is TGCGCCAGCAGCCAAGAAATTGGGACAGTCAGGCGGAACTATGGCTACACCTTC. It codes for CASSQEIGTVRRNYGYTF.

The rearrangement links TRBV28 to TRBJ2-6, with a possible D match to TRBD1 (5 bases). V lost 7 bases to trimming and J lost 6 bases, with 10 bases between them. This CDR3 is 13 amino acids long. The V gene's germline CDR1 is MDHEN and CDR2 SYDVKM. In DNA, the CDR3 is TGTGCCAGCAACTCAGGGTCGGCCAACGTCCTGACTTTC. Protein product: CASNSGSANVLTF.

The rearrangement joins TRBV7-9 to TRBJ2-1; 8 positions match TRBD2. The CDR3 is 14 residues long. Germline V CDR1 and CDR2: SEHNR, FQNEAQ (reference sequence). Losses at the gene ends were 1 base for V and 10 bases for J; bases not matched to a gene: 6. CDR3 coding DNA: TGTGCCAGCAGCTTAGGATGGGAGCGGGGGGAGCAGTTCTTC. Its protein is CASSLGWERGEQFF.

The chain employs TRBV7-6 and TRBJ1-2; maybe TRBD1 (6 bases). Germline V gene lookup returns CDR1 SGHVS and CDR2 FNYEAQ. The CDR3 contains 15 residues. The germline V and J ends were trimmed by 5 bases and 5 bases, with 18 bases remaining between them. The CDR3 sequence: CASSPQGPLSYGYTF. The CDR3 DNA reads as TGTGCCAGCAGCCCTCAGGGGCCGCTTTCTTATGGCTACACCTTC.

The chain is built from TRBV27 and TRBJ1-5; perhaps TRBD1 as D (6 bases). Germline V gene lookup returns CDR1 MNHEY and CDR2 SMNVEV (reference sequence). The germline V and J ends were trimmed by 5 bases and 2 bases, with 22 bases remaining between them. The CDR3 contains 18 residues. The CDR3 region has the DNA TGTGCCAGCAGTAATTGGGGAGACGGACAGAGTCGCAATCAGCCCCAGCATTTT. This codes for CASSNWGDGQSRNQPQHF.

The DNA for the CDR3 is TGTGCCAGCAGCCCTTCAACAGGGAGTGCTGAAAAACTGTTTTTT. The encoded protein is CASSPSTGSAEKLFF. The chain couples TRBV7-6 to TRBJ1-4; tentatively, D is TRBD1 (6 bases). In germline, CDR1 is SGHVS, CDR2 FNYEAQ. The length of the CDR3 is 15 residues. V lost 5 bases and J lost 7, with 17 bases in between.

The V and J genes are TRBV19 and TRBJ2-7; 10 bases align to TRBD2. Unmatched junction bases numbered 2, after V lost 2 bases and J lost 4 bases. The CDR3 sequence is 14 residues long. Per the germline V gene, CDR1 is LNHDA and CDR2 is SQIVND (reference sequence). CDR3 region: CASSILAGAYEQYF. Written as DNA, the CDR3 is TGTGCCAGTAGTATACTAGCGGGAGCGTACGAGCAGTACTTC.

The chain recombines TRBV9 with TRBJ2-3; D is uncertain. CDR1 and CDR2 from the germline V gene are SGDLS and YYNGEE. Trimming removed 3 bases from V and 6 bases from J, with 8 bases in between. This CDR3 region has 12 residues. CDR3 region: CASSASVDTQYF. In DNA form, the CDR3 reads TGTGCCAGCAGCGCCTCGGTTGATACGCAGTATTTT.

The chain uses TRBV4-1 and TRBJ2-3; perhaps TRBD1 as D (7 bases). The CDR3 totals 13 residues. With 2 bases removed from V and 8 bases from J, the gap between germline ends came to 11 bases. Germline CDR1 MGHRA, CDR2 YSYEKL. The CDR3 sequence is CASSQPRGATQYF. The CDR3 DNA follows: TGCGCCAGCAGCCAACCCAGGGGGGCTACGCAGTATTTT.

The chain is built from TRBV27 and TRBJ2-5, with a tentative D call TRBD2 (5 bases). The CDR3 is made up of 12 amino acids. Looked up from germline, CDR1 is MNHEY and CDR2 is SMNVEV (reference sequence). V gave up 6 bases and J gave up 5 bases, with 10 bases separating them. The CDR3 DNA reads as TGTGCCAGCAGCTACACGGGGGAGACCCAGTACTTC. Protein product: CASSYTGETQYF.

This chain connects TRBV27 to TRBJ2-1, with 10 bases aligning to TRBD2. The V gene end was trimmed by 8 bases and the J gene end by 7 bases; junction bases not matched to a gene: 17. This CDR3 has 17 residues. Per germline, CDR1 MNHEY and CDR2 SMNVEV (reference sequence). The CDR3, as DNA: TGTGCCAGCCACCGCGGCCAGCGGGAGGGCCGGGCTAATGAGCAGTTCTTC. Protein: CASHRGQREGRANEQFF.

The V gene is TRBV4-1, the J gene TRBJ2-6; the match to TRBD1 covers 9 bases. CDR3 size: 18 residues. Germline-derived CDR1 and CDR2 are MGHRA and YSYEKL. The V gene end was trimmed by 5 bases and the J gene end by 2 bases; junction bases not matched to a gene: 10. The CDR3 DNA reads TGCGCCAGCAGCTTCCGGGACAGGGAAACGACTGGGGCCAACGTCCTGACTTTC. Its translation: CASSFRDRETTGANVLTF.

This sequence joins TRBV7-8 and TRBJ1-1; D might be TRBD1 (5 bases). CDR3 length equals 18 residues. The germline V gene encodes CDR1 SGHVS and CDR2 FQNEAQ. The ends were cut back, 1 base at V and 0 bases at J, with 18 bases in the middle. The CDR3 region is CASSLVSIRTPMNTEAFF. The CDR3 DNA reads TGTGCCAGCAGCTTAGTGTCGATCCGGACACCCATGAACACTGAAGCTTTCTTT.

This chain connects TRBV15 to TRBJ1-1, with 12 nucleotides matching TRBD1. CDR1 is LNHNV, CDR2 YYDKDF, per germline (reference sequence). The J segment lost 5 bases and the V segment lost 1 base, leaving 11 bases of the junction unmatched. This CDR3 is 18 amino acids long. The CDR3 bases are TGTGCCACCAGCAGAGGTATCGGGACAGGGGGCCAGTGGACTGAAGCTTTCTTT. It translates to CATSRGIGTGGQWTEAFF.

The CDR3 sequence: CASPPQGANYASSGNTIYF. The DNA of the CDR3 is TGTGCCAGCCCCCCTCAGGGGGCGAATTACGCCTCCTCTGGAAACACCATATATTTT. The chain is built from TRBV27 and TRBJ1-3; 8 bases agree with TRBD1. The CDR3 is made up of 19 amino acids. V shed 8 bases and J 0 bases; nucleotides not matched to a gene: 18. Germline V CDR1 and CDR2: MNHEY, SMNVEV (reference sequence).

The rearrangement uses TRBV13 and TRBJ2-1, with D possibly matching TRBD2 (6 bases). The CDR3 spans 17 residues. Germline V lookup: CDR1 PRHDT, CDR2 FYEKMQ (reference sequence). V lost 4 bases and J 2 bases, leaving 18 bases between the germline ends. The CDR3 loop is CASSSDSRLEAYNEQFF. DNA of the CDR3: TGTGCCAGCAGCTCCGACTCCAGACTAGAGGCCTACAATGAGCAGTTCTTC. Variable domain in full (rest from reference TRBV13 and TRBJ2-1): AAGVIQSPRHLIKEKRETATLKCYPIPRHDTVYWYQQGPGQDPQFLISFYEKMQSDKGSIPDRFSAQQFSDYHSELNMSSLELGDSALYFCASSSDSRLEAYNEQFFGPGTRLTVL.

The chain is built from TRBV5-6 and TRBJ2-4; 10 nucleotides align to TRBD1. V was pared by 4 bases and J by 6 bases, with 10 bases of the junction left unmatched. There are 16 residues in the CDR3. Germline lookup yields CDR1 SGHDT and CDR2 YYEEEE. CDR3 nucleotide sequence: TGTGCCAGCAGCAGACGGGGACAGGGGCGGATAAACATTCAGTACTTC. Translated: CASSRRGQGRINIQYF.

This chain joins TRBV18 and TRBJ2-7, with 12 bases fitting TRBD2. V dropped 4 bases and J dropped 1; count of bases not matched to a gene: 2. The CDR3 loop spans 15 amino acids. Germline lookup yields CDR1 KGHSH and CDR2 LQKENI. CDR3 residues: CASSLGTSGSYEQYF. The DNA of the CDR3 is TGTGCCAGCTCACTCGGGACTAGCGGGTCCTACGAGCAGTACTTC.

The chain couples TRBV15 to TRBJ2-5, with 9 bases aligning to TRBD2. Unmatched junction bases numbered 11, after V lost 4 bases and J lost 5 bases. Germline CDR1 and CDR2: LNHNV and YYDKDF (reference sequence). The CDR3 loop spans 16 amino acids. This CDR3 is CATSTLSGTSRETQYF. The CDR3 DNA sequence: TGTGCCACCAGCACCCTTTCCGGGACTAGCAGGGAGACCCAGTACTTC.

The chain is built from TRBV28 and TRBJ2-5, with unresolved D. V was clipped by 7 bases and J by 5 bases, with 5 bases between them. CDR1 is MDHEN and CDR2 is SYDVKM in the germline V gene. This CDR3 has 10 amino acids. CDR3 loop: CASNGETQYF. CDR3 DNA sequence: TGTGCCAGCAACGGGGAGACCCAGTACTTC.

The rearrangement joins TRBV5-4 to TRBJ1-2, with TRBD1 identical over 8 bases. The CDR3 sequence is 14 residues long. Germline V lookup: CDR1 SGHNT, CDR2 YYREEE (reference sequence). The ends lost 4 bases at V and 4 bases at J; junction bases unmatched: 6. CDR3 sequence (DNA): TGTGCCAGCAGCGTAGACAGGGGCCGCTATGGCTACACCTTC. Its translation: CASSVDRGRYGYTF.

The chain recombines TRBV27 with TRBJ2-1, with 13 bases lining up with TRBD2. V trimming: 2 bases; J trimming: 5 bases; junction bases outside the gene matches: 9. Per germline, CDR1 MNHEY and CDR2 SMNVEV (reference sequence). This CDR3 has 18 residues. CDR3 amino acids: CASSLMEGLAGVDNEQFF. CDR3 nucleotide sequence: TGTGCCAGCAGTTTAATGGAAGGACTAGCGGGAGTCGACAATGAGCAGTTCTTC.

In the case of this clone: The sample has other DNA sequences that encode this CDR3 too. The CDR3 protein is CASSSGGTEAFF. Written as DNA, the CDR3 is TGTGCCAGCAGCTCAGGGGGAACTGAAGCTTTCTTT. This rearrangement joins TRBV7-9 to TRBJ1-1; 7 nucleotides line up with TRBD1. The length of the CDR3 is 12 residues. CDR1 is SEHNR, CDR2 FQNEAQ, per germline (reference sequence). The V gene end was trimmed by 4 bases and the J gene end by 5 bases; junction bases not matched to a gene: 1.

The CDR3 is CASMGTSGKSNEQFF. The CDR3 DNA reads TGTGCCAGCATGGGGACTAGCGGGAAGAGTAATGAGCAGTTCTTC. The J gene is TRBJ2-1, the V gene TRBV2; 13 positions match TRBD2. With V trimmed by 7 bases and J by 7 bases, 7 bases remained unmatched. Germline V CDR1 and CDR2: SNHLY, FYNNEI. CDR3 length: 15 amino acids.

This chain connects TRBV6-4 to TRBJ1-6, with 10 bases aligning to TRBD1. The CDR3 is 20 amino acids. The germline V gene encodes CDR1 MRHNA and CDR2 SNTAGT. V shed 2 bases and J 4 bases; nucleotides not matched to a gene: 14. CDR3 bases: TGTGCCAGCAGTGACGGGGGGCTCTGGGACAGGGGCGGGTATAATTCACCCCTCCACTTT. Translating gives CASSDGGLWDRGGYNSPLHF.

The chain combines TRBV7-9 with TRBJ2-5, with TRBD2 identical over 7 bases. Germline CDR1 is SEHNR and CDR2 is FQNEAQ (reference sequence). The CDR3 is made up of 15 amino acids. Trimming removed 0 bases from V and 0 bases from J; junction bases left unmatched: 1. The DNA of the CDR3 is TGTGCCAGCAGCTTAGCGGGGGGGTACCAAGAGACCCAGTACTTC. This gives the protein CASSLAGGYQETQYF.

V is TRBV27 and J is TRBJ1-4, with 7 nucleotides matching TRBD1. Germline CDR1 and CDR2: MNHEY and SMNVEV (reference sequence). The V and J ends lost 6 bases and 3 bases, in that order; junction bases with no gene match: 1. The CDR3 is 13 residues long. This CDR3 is CASSDRANEKLFF. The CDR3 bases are TGTGCCAGCAGCGACAGGGCTAATGAAAAACTGTTTTTT.

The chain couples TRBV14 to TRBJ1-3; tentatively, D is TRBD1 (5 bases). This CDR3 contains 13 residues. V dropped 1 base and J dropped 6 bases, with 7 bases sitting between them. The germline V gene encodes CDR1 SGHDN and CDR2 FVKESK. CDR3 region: CASSQAGVNTIYF. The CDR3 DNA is TGTGCCAGCAGCCAAGCGGGGGTAAACACCATATATTTT. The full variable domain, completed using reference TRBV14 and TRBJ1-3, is EAGVTQFPSHSVIEKGQTVTLRCDPISGHDNLYWYRRVMGKEIKFLLHFVKESKQDESGMPNNRFLAERTGGTYSTLKVQPAELEDSGVYFCASSQAGVNTIYFGEGSWLTVV.

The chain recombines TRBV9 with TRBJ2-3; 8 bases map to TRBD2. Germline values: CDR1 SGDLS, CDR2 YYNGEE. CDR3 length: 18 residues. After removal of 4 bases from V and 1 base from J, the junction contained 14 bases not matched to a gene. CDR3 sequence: CASSSIVRGGHRTDTQYF. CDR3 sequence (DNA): TGTGCCAGCAGCTCCATTGTACGGGGGGGACACCGCACAGATACGCAGTATTTT.

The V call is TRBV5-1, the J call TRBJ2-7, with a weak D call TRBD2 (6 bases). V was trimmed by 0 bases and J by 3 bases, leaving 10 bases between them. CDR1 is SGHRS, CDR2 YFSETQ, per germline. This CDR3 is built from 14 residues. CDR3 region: CASSLGGAVYEQYF. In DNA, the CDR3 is TGCGCCAGCAGCTTGGGCGGGGCCGTCTACGAGCAGTACTTC.

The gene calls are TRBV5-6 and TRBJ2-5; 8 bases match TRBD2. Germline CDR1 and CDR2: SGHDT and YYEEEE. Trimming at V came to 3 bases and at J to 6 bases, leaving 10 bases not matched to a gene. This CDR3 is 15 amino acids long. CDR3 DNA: TGTGCCAGCAGCTCCGGGGGGGTGGGGAAAAAGACCCAGTACTTC. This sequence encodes CASSSGGVGKKTQYF. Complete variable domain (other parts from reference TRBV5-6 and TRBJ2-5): DAGVTQSPTHLIKTRGQQVTLRCSPKSGHDTVSWYQQALGQGPQFIFQYYEEEERQRGNFPDRFSGHQFPNYSSELNVNALLLGDSALYLCASSSGGVGKKTQYFGPGTRLLVL.